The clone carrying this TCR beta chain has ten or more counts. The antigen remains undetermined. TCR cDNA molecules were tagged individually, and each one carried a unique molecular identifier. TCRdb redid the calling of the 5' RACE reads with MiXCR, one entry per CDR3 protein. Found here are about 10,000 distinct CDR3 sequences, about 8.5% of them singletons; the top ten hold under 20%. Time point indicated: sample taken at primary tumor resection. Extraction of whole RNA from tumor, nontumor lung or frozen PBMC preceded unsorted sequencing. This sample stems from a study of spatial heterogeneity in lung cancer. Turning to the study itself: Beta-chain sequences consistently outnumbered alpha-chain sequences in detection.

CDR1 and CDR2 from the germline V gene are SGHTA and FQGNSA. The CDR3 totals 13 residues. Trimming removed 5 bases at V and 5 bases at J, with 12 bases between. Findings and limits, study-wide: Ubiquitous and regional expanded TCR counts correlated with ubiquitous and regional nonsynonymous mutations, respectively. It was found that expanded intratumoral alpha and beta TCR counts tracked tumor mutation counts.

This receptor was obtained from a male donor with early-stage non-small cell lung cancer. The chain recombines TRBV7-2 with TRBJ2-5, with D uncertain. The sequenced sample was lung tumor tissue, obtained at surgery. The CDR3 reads CASSISLAETQYF. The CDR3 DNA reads TGTGCCAGCAGCATCTCTTTGGCGGAGACCCAGTACTTC.